This TCR beta chain was found in a study of cytomegalovirus exposure and HLA in healthy donors. Primers: 60 Vbeta forward and 13 Jbeta reverse. The assay was immunoSEQ multiplex PCR, and TCRdb's table has in-frame clones only and misses some. The sample includes some 200,000 clones, about 81% of them seen just once. CDR1 is MDHEN, CDR2 SYDVKM, per germline. The V gene lost 6 bases and the J gene lost 3 bases, with 15 bases spanning the gap. The CDR3 covers 14 residues. This clone was detected only a few times. Sequences were obtained from PBMCs. The rearrangement uses TRBV28 and TRBJ2-7; D possibly corresponds to TRBD1 (6 bases). This TCR was recovered from a woman in her 40s in good health and CMV-seronegative. The CDR3 loop is CASRDSGHNYEQYF. The DNA for the CDR3 is TGTGCCAGCAGGGATTCGGGACATAACTACGAGCAGTACTTC.